The source of this T cell receptor beta chain is a study of regulatory T cells in long-lasting Graves disease. Time point reported: persistent/refractory GD, antithyroid drugs over 5 years with positive TRAb. Generation of the TCR library employed RNA extracted from PBMCs. Germline CDR1 and CDR2: LNHDA and SQIVND (reference sequence). V lost 3 bases and J lost 3, with 11 bases in between. This CDR3 is built from 15 residues. In building TCR beta libraries, iRepertoire HTBI primers were used together with Arm-PCR of CDR3 regions. TCRdb reprocessed the multiplex PCR reads via MiXCR and lists one record per CDR3 protein. The table has approximately 500,000 distinct CDR3 sequences, roughly a fifth seen once; the top ten hold around 7%.

The clonotype comes from a female donor with Graves disease. Sequences were derived from peripheral blood mononuclear cells (PBMCs), sampled when the disease was refractory, from a patient treated with antithyroid drugs. The rearrangement uses TRBV19 and TRBJ2-2, with a tentative D call TRBD2 (6 bases). In DNA form, the CDR3 reads TGTGCCAGTAGTATGTCGGCGGGGTACACCGGGGAGCTGTTTTTT. Translation: CASSMSAGYTGELFF.